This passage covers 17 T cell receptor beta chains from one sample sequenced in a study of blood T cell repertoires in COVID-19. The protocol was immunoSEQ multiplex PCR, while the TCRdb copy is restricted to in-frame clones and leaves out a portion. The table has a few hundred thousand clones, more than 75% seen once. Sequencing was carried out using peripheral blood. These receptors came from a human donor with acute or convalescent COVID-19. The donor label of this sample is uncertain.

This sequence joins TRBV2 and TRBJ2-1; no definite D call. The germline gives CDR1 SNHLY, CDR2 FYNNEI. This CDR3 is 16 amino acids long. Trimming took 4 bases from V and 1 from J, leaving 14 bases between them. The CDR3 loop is CASSVQRVRSYNEQFF. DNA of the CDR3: TGTGCCAGCAGTGTGCAACGGGTTAGATCCTACAATGAGCAGTTCTTC.

CDR3 residues: CASSPRTTTGDTQYF. The CDR3 DNA reads TGTGCCAGCAGCCCGCGGACTACGACGGGAGATACGCAGTATTTT. J is TRBJ2-3 and V is TRBV7-6; D might be TRBD2 (6 bases). CDR1 is SGHVS and CDR2 is FNYEAQ in the germline V gene. V was clipped by 5 bases and J by 5 bases, with 17 bases between them. CDR3 size: 15 residues. Full variable domain (rest looked up from reference TRBV7-6 and TRBJ2-3): GAGVSQSPRYKVTKRGQDVALRCDPISGHVSLYWYRQALGQGPEFLTYFNYEAQQDKSGLPNDRFSAERPEGSISTLTIQRTEQRDSAMYRCASSPRTTTGDTQYFGPGTRLTVL.

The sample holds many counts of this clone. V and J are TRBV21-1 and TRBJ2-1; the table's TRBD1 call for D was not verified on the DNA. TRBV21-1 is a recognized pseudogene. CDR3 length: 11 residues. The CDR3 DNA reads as TGTGCCAGCACCCCCAACAATGAGCAGTTCTTC. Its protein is CASTPNNEQFF.

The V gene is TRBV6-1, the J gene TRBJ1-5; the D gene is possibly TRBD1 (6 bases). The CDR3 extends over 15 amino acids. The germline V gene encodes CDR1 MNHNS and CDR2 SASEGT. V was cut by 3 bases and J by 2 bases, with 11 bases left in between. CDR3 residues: CASSDQGKRNQPQHF. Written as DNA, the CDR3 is TGTGCCAGCAGTGACCAGGGGAAACGCAATCAGCCCCAGCATTTT.

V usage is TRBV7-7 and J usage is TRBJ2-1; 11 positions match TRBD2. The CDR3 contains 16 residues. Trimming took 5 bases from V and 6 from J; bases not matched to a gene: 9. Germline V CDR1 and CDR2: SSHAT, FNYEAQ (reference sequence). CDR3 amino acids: CASSLKTSGNLNEQFF. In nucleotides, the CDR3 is TGTGCCAGCAGCCTCAAGACTAGCGGGAACCTCAATGAGCAGTTCTTC.

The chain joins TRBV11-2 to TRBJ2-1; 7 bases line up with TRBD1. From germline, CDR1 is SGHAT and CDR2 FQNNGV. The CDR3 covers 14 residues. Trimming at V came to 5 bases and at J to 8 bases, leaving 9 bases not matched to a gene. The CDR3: CASSEDRWSHEQFF. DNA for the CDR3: TGTGCCAGCAGCGAGGACAGGTGGTCCCATGAGCAGTTCTTC. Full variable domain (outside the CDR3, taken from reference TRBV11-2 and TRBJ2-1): EAGVAQSPRYKIIEKRQSVAFWCNPISGHATLYWYQQILGQGPKLLIQFQNNGVVDDSQLPKDRFSAERLKGVDSTLKIQPAKLEDSAVYLCASSEDRWSHEQFFGPGTRLTVL.

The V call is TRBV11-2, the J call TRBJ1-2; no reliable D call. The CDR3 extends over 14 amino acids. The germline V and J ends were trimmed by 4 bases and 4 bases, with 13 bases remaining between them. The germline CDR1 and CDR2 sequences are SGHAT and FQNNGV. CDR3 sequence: CASSSRMGLYGYTF. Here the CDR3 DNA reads TGTGCCAGCAGCTCCCGGATGGGCCTCTATGGCTACACCTTC.

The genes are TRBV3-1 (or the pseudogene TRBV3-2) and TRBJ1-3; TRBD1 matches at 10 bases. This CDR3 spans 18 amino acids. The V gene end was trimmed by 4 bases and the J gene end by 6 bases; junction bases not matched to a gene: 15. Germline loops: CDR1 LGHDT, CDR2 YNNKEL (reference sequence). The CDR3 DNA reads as TGTGCCAGCAGCCCCTACCCCGCCGGGACAGGGGTAATAAACACCATATATTTT. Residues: CASSPYPAGTGVINTIYF.

The CDR3 loop reads CASSNINFPLHF. In DNA form, the CDR3 reads TGTGCCAGTAGCAATATCAACTTCCCCCTCCACTTT. V gene TRBV19 combines with J gene TRBJ1-6; no firm D call. Germline V gives CDR1 LNHDA, CDR2 SQIVND (reference sequence). This CDR3 spans 12 amino acids. V lost 6 bases, J lost 13 bases, and 13 bases lay in between. The full variable domain, completed using reference TRBV19 and TRBJ1-6, is DGGITQSPKYLFRKEGQNVTLSCEQNLNHDAMYWYRQDPGQGLRLIYYSQIVNDFQKGDIAEGYSVSREKKESFPLTVTSAQKNPTAFYLCASSNINFPLHFGNGTRLTVT.

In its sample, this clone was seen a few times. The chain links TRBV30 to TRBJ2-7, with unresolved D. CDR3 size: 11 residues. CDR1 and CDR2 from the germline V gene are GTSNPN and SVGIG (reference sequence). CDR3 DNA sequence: TGTGTCCTCGGCAGAGGTTACGAGCAGTACTTC. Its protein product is CVLGRGYEQYF.

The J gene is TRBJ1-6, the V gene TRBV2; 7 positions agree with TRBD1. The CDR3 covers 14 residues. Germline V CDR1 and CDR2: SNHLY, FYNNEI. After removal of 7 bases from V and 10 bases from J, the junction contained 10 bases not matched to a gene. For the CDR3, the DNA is TGTGCCAGCAACCAAGTAGGGGGCGGATCACCCCTCCACTTT. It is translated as CASNQVGGGSPLHF.

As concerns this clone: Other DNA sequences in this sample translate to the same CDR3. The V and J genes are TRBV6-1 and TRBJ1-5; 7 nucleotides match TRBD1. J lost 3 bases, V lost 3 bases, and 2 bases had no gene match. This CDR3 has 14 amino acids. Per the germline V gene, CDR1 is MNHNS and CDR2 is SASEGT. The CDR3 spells CASSEGQTNQPQHF. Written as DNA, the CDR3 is TGTGCCAGCAGTGAGGGACAGACCAATCAGCCCCAGCATTTT.

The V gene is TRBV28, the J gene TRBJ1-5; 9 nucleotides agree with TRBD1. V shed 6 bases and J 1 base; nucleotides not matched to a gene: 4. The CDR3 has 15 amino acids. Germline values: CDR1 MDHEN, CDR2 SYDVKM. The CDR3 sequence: CASRTGTGSNQPQHF. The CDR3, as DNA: TGTGCCAGCAGAACCGGGACAGGGAGCAATCAGCCCCAGCATTTT.

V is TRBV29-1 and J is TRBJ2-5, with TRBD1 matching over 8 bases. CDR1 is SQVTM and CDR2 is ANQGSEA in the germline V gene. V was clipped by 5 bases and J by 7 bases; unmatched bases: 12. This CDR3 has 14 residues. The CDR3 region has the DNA TGCAGCGTTCGCGGGACAGGCGTCTCGGGGACCCAGTACTTC. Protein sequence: CSVRGTGVSGTQYF.

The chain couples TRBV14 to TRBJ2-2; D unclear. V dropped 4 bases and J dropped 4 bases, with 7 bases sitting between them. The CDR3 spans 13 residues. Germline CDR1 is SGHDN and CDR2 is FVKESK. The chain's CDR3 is CASSRAITGELFF. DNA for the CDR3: TGTGCCAGCAGCCGGGCTATCACCGGGGAGCTGTTTTTT.

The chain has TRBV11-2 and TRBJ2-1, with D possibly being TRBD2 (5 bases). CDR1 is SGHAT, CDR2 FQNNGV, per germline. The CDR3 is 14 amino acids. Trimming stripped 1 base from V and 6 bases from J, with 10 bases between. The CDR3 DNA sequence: TGTGCCAGCAGCTTAGCGGGAAAACTCAATGAGCAGTTCTTC. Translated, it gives CASSLAGKLNEQFF.

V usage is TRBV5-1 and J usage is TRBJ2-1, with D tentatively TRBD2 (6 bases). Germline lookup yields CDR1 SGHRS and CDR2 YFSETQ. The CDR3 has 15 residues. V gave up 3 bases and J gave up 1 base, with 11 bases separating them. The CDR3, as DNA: TGCGCCAGCAGCTCCCGGGACTCATCCTACAATGAGCAGTTCTTC. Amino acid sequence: CASSSRDSSYNEQFF.